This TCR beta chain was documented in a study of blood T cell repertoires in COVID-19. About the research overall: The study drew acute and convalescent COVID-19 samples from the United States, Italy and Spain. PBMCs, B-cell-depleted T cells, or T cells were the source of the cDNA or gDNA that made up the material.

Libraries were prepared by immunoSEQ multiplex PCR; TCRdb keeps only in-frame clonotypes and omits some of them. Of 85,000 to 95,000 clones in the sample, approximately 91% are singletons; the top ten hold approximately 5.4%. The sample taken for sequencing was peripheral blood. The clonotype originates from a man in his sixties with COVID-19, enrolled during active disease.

The CDR3 region has the DNA TGTGCCAGCAGTGACCGGACTAGCGGGAGGGGATTCTTC. It translates to CASSDRTSGRGFF. V is TRBV2 and J is TRBJ2-1; 15 bases match TRBD2. Germline V gene data show CDR1 as SNHLY and CDR2 as FYNNEI. J was trimmed by 16 bases and V by 3 bases; bases with no gene match: 4. CDR3 length equals 13 residues.